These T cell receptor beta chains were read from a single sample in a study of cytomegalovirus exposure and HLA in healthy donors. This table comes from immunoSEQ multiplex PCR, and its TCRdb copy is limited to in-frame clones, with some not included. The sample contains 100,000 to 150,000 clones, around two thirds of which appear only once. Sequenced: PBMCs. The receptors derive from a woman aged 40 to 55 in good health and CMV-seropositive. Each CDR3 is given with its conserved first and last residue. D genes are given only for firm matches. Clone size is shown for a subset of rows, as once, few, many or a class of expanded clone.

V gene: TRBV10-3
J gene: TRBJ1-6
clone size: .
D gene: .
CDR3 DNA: TGTGCCATCAGTGTCGGATCAGGGAATTCACCCCTCCACTTT
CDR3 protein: CAISVGSGNSPLHF

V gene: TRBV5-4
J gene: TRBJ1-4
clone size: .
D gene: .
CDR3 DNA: TGTGCCAGCAGCGCGGGGGTGCCTGGAACTAATGAAAAACTGTTTTTT
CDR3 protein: CASSAGVPGTNEKLFF

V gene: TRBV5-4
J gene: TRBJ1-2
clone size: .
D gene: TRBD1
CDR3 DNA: TGTGCCAGCAGCGGCGGGACAGGGAGAAACAACTATGGCTACACCTTC
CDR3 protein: CASSGGTGRNNYGYTF

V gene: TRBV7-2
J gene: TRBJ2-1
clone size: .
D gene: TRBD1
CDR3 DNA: TGTGCCAGCAGCTCCGGGACAGGGCGGGCTGAGCAGTTCTTC
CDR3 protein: CASSSGTGRAEQFF

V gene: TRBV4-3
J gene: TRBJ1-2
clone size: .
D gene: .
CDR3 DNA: TGCGCCAGCAGCCAAGATCAGGAAATCGATAATGGCTACACCTTC
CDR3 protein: CASSQDQEIDNGYTF

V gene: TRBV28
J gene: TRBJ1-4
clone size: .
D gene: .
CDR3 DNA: TGTGCCAGCAGTTCGAGGGCTGGTCGAAAACTGTTTTTT
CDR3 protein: CASSSRAGRKLFF

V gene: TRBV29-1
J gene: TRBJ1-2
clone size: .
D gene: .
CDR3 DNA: TGCAGCGCACCTACAGGGAACGGCAACTATGGCTACACCTTC
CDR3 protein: CSAPTGNGNYGYTF

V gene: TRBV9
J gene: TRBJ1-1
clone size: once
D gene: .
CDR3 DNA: TGTGCCAGCAGCGTAGATGGAGGGTCTGAAGCTTTCTTT
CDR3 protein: CASSVDGGSEAFF

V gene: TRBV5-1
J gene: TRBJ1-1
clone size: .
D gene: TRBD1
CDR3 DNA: TGCGCCAGCAGCCTGGGACAGGGATTGTCTGAAGCTTTCTTT
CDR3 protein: CASSLGQGLSEAFF

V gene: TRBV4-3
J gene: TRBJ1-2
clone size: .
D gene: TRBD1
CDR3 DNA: TGCGCCAGCAGCCACAGGGGACAGCTTGCTAACTATGGCTACACCTTC
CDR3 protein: CASSHRGQLANYGYTF

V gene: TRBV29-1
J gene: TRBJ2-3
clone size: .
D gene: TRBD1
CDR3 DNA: TGCAGCGTTGCTAGGGGGCTGGTAGATACGCAGTATTTT
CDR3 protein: CSVARGLVDTQYF

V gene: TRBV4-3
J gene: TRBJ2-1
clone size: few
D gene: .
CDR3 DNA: TGCGCCAGCAGCCAAGATCGCCCAGGTCACAATGAGCAGTTCTTC
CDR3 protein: CASSQDRPGHNEQFF

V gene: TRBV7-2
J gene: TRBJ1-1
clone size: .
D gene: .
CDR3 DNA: TGTGCCAGCAGCTTAGCGAGAAGTGCCCCTGAAGCTTTCTTT
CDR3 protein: CASSLARSAPEAFF

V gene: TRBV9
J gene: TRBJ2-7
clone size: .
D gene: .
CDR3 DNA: TGTGCCAGCAGCGTCAACCAGGGATCCTACGAGCAGTACTTC
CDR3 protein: CASSVNQGSYEQYF

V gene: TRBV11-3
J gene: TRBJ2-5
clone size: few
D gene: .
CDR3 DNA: TGTGCCAGCAGCAGGACACCCCAAGAGACCCAGTACTTC
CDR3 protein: CASSRTPQETQYF

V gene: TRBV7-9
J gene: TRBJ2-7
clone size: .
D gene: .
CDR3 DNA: TGTGCCAGCAGCTCTCGGACTTTCGGGGAAGCACCCTACGAGCAGTACTTC
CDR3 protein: CASSSRTFGEAPYEQYF

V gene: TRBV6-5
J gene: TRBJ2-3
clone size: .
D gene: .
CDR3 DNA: TGTGCCAGTGGGGGCCGGACCACAGATACGCAGTATTTT
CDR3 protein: CASGGRTTDTQYF

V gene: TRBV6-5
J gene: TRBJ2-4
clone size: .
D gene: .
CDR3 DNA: TGTGCCAGCAGTTACGGGAGACTGCATCCCATTCAGTACTTC
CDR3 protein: CASSYGRLHPIQYF